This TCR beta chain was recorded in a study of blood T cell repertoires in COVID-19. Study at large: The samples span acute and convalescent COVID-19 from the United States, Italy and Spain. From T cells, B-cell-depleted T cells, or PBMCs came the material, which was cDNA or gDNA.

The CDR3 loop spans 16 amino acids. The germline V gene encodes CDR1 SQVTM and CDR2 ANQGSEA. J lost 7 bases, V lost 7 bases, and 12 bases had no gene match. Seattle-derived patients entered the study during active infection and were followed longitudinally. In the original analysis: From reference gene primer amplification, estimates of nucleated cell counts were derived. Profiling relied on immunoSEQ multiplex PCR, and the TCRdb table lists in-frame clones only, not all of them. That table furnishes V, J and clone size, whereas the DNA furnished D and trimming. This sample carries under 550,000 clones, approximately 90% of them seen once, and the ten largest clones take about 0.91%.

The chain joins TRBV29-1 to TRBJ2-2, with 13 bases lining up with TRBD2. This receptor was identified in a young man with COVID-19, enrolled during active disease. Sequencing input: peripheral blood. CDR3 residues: CSASPGLAGVSGELFF. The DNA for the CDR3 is TGCAGCGCCTCACCCGGACTAGCGGGAGTTAGCGGGGAGCTGTTTTTT.